The 17 T cell receptor beta chains below all came from one sample that was sequenced in a study of tumor-infiltrating lymphocytes in primary liver carcinoma. Unsorted whole blood yielded blood RNA, and germline DNA was extracted as well. Constant-region priming of approximately 0.55 ug total RNA yielded TCR beta cDNA. Each TCR beta library was derived from three nested multiplex PCR rounds that employed slightly modified ARM-PCR. Both of the initial two PCR rounds ran for 10 cycles and employed TRBV1-TRBV30 forward primers alongside a C-beta reverse primer. One entry per CDR3 protein, called by TCRdb with MiXCR from the multiplex PCR reads. This sample has approximately 320,000 distinct CDR3 sequences, with around 50% found just once. The material sequenced was peripheral blood. The receptors were gathered from a woman aged 25 to 39 with primary liver carcinoma and hepatitis B virus infection.

Comments on this clonotype: This clone may be a read error of a much larger clone one base away. This likely comes from a read error, as the CDR3 has no conserved phenylalanine or tryptophan at its end. The rearrangement uses TRBV13 and TRBJ1-3; D not resolved. The CDR3 loop spans 15 amino acids. Germline CDR1 reads PRHDT; CDR2 reads FYEKMQ (reference sequence). Trimming shortened V by 4 bases and J by 6 bases, and 16 bases separated the two germline ends. CDR3 region: CASSSTGVGVNTIYS. The CDR3 nucleotides read TGTGCCAGCAGCTCAACTGGGGTTGGAGTAAACACCATATATTCT.

This clonotype came up a few times. This chain links TRBV14 with TRBJ1-3; D ambiguous. V was clipped by 1 base and J by 1 base, with 8 bases between them. This CDR3 has 15 amino acids. CDR1 and CDR2 from the germline V gene are SGHDN and FVKESK. The CDR3 DNA follows: TGTGCCAGCAGCCAAGTTGCGGTTTCTGGAAACACCATATATTTT. Translated, it gives CASSQVAVSGNTIYF.

Regarding this clonotype: Given a much more abundant clone one base away, this may be a read error. The V call is TRBV4-1, the J call TRBJ1-5, with D uncertain. The germline CDR1 and CDR2 sequences are MGHRA and YSYEKL. The CDR3 spans 16 residues. Trimming shortened V by 7 bases and J by 0 bases, and 16 bases separated the two germline ends. In DNA, the CDR3 is TGCGCCAGCAACCAGTATTGGACGGATAGCAATCAGCCCCAGCATTTT. This encodes CASNQYWTDSNQPQHF.

This clonotype was counted ten times or more. The CDR3 region has the DNA TGCGCCAGCAGCCAAGCAACAGAGTACGAGCAGTACTTC. It encodes CASSQATEYEQYF. This chain joins TRBV4-3 and TRBJ2-7; D unclear. Per germline, CDR1 LGHNA and CDR2 YSLEER. The CDR3 totals 13 residues. Between the trimmed V and J ends, which lost 1 base and 4 bases, there was a span of 8 bases.

This clonotype was seen a few times. The J gene is TRBJ1-5, the V gene TRBV6-5; D uncertain. CDR3 length: 14 amino acids. V was pared by 6 bases and J by 3 bases, with 12 bases between. Looked up from germline, CDR1 is MNHEY and CDR2 is SVGAGI. CDR3 DNA: TGTGCCAGCAGATCTCTTTACACCAATCAGCCCCAGCATTTT. Translation gives CASRSLYTNQPQHF.

Worth noting for this clonotype: One junction end does not reproduce the germline sequence, and a read error may be involved. The V and J genes are TRBV11-2 and TRBJ2-4; D possibly uses TRBD1 or TRBD2 (5 bases each). CDR1 is SGHAT and CDR2 is FQNNGV in the germline V gene. The CDR3 sequence is 16 residues long. Here the CDR3 reads CASTPRGAPTKNIRYF. CDR3 DNA: TGTGCCAGCACCCCCCGAGGGGCGCCGACCAAAAACATTCGGTACTTC. Full variable domain (missing parts from reference TRBV11-2 and TRBJ2-4): EAGVAQSPRYKIIEKRQSVAFWCNPISGHATLYWYQQILGQGPKLLIQFQNNGVVDDSQLPKDRFSAERLKGVDSTLKIQPAKLEDSAVYLCASTPRGAPTKNIRYFGAGTRLSVL.

Turning to this clonotype: Just one base apart from a much larger clone, this may be a read error. The chain is built from TRBV29-1 and TRBJ2-2, with TRBD2 identical over 9 bases. Germline V gives CDR1 SQVTM, CDR2 ANQGSEA. The CDR3 totals 15 residues. CDR3 sequence reads: CSVGTSAANTGERFF. CDR3 coding DNA: TGCAGCGTTGGGACTAGCGCGGCGAACACCGGGGAGCGGTTTTTT.

About this clonotype itself: The junction differs from germline at one of its ends, possibly a read error. This chain uses TRBV11-3 with TRBJ1-2, with D possibly TRBD1 on 5 matching bases. The CDR3 extends over 14 amino acids. Germline CDR1 reads SGHNT; CDR2 reads YENEEA. The CDR3 here is CASNLSWGMRSYTF. CDR3 coding DNA: TGTGCCAGCAACTTAAGTTGGGGGATGAGGAGCTACACCTTC.

This clonotype appeared a few times. V gene TRBV7-9 combines with J gene TRBJ1-2; 9 nucleotides agree with TRBD1. Germline CDR1 is SEHNR and CDR2 is FQNEAQ (reference sequence). CDR3 length: 14 residues. Trimming cost V 4 bases and J 5 bases; bases outside gene matches: 5. CDR3 protein: CASSSDRGVYGYTF. Here the CDR3 DNA reads TGTGCCAGCAGCTCGGACAGGGGCGTTTATGGCTACACCTTC.

As to this clonotype: This may arise from a read error, as a much more abundant clone is one base away. This chain uses TRBV29-1 with TRBJ2-2; 9 bases agree with TRBD2. Germline trimming cut 7 bases from V and 7 bases from J; bases unmatched to any gene: 10. This CDR3 is built from 14 residues. Germline loops: CDR1 SQVTM, CDR2 ANQGSEA. CDR3 sequence reads: CSAIGTSFIGELFF. The CDR3 DNA follows: TGCAGCGCAATCGGGACTAGCTTCATCGGGGAGCTGTTTTTT.

This chain links TRBV4-1 with TRBJ1-1; D unresolved. The CDR3 contains 14 residues. Per the germline V gene, CDR1 is MGHRA and CDR2 is YSYEKL. V was shortened by 0 bases and J by 6 bases, with 11 bases between the two germline ends. As DNA, the CDR3 is TGCGCCAGCAGCCAAGATCAAGCAATGGCTGAAGCTTTCTTT. Translation: CASSQDQAMAEAFF.

This clonotype was found many times. The chain is built from TRBV4-2 and TRBJ1-6, with 9 bases lining up with TRBD1. This CDR3 contains 15 residues. Germline values: CDR1 LGHNA, CDR2 YNFKEQ. V trimming: 4 bases; J trimming: 6 bases; junction bases outside the gene matches: 4. The CDR3 is CASSRGQGFNSPLHF. DNA for the CDR3: TGTGCCAGCAGCCGGGGACAGGGTTTTAATTCACCCCTCCACTTT.

This clonotype has a handful of counts. Given a much more abundant clone one base away, this may be a read error. The chain has TRBV7-9 and TRBJ2-7; D not certain. The V gene's germline CDR1 is SEHNR and CDR2 FQNEAQ (reference sequence). Trimming took 4 bases from V and 3 from J, leaving 1 base between them. The CDR3 extends over 10 amino acids. The CDR3 region is CASSYYEQYF. Written as DNA, the CDR3 is TGTGCCAGCAGCTACTACGAGCAGTACTTC.

This clonotype was seen repeatedly, ten times or more. The chain has TRBV12-3 or TRBV12-4 and TRBJ2-7, with 8 positions matching TRBD2. CDR3 length: 14 amino acids. V dropped 3 bases and J dropped 5; count of bases not matched to a gene: 6. CDR3 sequence (DNA): TGTGCCAGCAGTTTTGGCGGGGGGCATGACGAGCAGTACTTC. This encodes CASSFGGGHDEQYF.

The rearrangement joins TRBV6-6 to TRBJ1-6, with no clear D. The germline CDR1 and CDR2 sequences are MNHNY and SVGAGI (reference sequence). V was cut by 5 bases and J by 7 bases, with 6 bases left in between. The CDR3 contains 12 residues. The CDR3 spells CASSPVNSPLHF. Written as DNA, the CDR3 is TGTGCCAGCAGTCCAGTGAATTCACCCCTCCACTTT.

This clonotype showed up just once. A clone one base away is much larger, so this may be a read error. This sequence joins TRBV29-1 and TRBJ1-3; 8 nucleotides align to TRBD1. Per the germline V gene, CDR1 is SQVTM and CDR2 is ANQGSEA. CDR3 length: 13 amino acids. The CDR3 DNA reads TGCAACGTTGGCACAGGGGGTGGAAACACCATATATTTT. It translates to CNVGTGGGNTIYF. Based on the CDR3 plus reference TRBV29-1 and TRBJ1-3, the full variable domain is SAVISQKPSRDICQRGTSLTIQCQVDSQVTMMFWYRQQPGQSLTLIATANQGSEATYESGFVIDKFPISRPNLTFSTLTVSNMSPEDSSIYLCNVGTGGGNTIYFGEGSWLTVV.

This clonotype has a handful of counts. A much larger clone lies one base from this, so it may be a read error. The V and J genes are TRBV11-3 and TRBJ2-1, with D hard to call. The CDR3 is made up of 15 amino acids. Germline CDR1 reads SGHNT; CDR2 reads YENEEA. The CDR3: CASSLDRQADNEQSF. CDR3 sequence (DNA): TGTGCCAGCAGCTTAGATCGCCAGGCTGACAATGAGCAGTCCTTC.